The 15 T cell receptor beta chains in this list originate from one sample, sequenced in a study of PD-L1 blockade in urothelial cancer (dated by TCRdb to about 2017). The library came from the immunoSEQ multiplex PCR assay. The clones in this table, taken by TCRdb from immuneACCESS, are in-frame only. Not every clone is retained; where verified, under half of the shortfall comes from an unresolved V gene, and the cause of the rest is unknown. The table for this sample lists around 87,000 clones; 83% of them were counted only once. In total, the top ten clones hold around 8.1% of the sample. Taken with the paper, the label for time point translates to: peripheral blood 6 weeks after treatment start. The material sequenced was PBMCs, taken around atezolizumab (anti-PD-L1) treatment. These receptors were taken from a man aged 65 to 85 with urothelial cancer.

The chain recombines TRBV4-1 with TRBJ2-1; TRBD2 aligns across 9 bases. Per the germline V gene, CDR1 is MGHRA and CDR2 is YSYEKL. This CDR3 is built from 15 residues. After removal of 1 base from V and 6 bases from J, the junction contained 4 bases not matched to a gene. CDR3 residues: CASSQVAGVFNEQFF. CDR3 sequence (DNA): TGCGCCAGCAGCCAAGTAGCGGGGGTATTCAATGAGCAGTTCTTC.

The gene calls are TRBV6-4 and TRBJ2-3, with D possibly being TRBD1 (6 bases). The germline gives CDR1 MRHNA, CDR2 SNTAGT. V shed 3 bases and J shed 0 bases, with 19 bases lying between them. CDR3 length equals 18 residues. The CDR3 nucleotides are TGTGCCAGCAGTGAGCAGACACAGGGCCCACCGAGCACAGATACGCAGTATTTT. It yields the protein CASSEQTQGPPSTDTQYF.

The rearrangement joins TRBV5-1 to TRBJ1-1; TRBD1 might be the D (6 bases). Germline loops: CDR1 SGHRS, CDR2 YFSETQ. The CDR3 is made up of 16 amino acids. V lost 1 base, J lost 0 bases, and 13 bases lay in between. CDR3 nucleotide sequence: TGCGCCAGCAGCTTGATGGCAGGGGTCATGAACACTGAAGCTTTCTTT. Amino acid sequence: CASSLMAGVMNTEAFF. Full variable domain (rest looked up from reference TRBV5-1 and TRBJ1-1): KAGVTQTPRYLIKTRGQQVTLSCSPISGHRSVSWYQQTPGQGLQFLFEYFSETQRNKGNFPGRFSGRQFSNSRSEMNVSTLELGDSALYLCASSLMAGVMNTEAFFGQGTRLTVV.

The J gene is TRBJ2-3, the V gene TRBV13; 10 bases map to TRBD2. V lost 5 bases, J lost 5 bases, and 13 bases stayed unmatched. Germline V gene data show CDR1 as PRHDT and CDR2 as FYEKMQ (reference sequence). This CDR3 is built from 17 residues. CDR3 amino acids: CASSPWGTSGVKDTQYF. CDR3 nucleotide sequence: TGTGCCAGCAGCCCCTGGGGAACTAGCGGGGTTAAAGATACGCAGTATTTT.

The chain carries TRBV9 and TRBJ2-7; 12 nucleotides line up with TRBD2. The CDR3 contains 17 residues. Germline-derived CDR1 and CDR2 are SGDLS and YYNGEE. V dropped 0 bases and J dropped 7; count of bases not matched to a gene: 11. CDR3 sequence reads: CASSVGLAGASGGEQYF. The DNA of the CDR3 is TGTGCCAGCAGCGTAGGACTAGCGGGAGCATCAGGGGGGGAGCAGTACTTC. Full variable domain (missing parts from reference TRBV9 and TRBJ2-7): DSGVTQTPKHLITATGQRVTLRCSPRSGDLSVYWYQQSLDQGLQFLIQYYNGEERAKGNILERFSAQQFPDLHSELNLSSLELGDSALYFCASSVGLAGASGGEQYFGPGTRLTVT.

The CDR3: CASSSPVIQRLYQETQYF. The CDR3 nucleotides are TGTGCCAGCAGCTCCCCCGTAATTCAGAGACTGTACCAAGAGACCCAGTACTTC. The J gene is TRBJ2-5, the V gene TRBV7-8; no clear D. V was clipped by 4 bases and J by 0 bases, with 21 bases between them. The CDR3 covers 18 residues. CDR1 and CDR2 (germline): SGHVS, FQNEAQ. The full variable domain, in which reference TRBV7-8 and TRBJ2-5 provide the parts outside the CDR3, is GAGVSQSPRYKVAKRGQDVALRCDPISGHVSLFWYQQALGQGPEFLTYFQNEAQLDKSGLPSDRFFAERPEGSVSTLKIQRTQQEDSAVYLCASSSPVIQRLYQETQYFGPGTRLLVL.

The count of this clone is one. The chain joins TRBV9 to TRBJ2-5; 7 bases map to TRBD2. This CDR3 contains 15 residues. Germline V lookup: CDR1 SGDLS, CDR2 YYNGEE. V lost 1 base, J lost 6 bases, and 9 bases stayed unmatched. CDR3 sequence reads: CASSVQGLMGKTQYF. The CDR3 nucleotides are TGTGCCAGCAGCGTACAGGGACTAATGGGAAAGACCCAGTACTTC.

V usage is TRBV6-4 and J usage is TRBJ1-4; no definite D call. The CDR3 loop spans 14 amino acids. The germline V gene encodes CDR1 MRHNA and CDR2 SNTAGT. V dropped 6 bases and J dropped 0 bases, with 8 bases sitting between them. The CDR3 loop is CASRASATNEKLFF. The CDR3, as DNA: TGTGCCAGCAGGGCATCTGCAACTAATGAAAAACTGTTTTTT.

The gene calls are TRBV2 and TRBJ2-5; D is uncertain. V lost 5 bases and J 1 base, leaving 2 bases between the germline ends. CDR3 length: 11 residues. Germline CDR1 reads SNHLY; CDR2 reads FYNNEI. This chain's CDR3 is CASSLQETQYF. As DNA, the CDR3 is TGTGCCAGCAGTCTCCAAGAGACCCAGTACTTC.

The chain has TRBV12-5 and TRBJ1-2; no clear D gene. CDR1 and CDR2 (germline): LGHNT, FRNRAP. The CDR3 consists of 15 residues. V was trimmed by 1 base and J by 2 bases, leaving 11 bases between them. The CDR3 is CASGLGLALNYGYTF. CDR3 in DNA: TGTGCTAGTGGTTTGGGTCTAGCCCTAAACTATGGCTACACCTTC.

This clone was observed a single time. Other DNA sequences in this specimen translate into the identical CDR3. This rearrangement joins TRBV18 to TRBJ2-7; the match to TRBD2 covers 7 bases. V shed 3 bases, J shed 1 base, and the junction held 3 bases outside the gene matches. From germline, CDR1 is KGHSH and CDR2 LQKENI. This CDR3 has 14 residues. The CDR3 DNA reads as TGTGCCAGCTCACCCGCTAGCGGTTCCTACGAGCAGTACTTC. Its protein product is CASSPASGSYEQYF.

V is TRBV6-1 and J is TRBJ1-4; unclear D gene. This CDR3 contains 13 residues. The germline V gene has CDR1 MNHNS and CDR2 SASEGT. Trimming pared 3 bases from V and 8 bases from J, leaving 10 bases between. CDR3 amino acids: CASSESGEEKLFF. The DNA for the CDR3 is TGTGCCAGCAGTGAGTCCGGAGAGGAAAAACTGTTTTTT.

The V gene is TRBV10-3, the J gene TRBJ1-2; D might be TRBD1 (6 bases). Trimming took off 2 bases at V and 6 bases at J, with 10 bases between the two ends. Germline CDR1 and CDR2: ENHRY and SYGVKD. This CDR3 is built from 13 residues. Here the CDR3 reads CAISERGSDGYTF. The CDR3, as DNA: TGTGCCATCAGTGAGAGGGGGAGCGATGGCTACACCTTC.

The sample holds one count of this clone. This chain's CDR3 is CASSLRPTLNTGELFF. As DNA, the CDR3 is TGTGCCAGCAGCCTCCGCCCTACCCTGAACACCGGGGAGCTGTTTTTT. This sequence joins TRBV11-3 and TRBJ2-2; unclear D gene. Germline CDR1 reads SGHNT; CDR2 reads YENEEA. The V gene lost 5 bases and the J gene lost 1 base, with 14 bases spanning the gap. The CDR3 is 16 residues long.

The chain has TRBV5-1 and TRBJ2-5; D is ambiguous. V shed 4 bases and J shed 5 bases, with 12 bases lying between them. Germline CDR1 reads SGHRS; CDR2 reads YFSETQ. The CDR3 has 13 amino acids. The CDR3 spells CASSPGEIETQYF. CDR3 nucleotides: TGCGCCAGCAGCCCCGGTGAGATCGAGACCCAGTACTTC.